This T cell receptor (beta chain) comes out of a study of blood T cell repertoires in COVID-19. Repertoires were generated with immunoSEQ multiplex PCR, while TCRdb's copy carries only in-frame clones and drops some. The sample consists of roughly 65,000 clones, 60% to 85% of them appearing once. CDR1 SEHNR and CDR2 FQNEAQ come from the germline V gene (reference sequence). V gave up 5 bases and J gave up 2 bases; unmatched junction bases: 5. The CDR3 spans 14 residues. What was sequenced was peripheral blood. The receptor comes from a human donor in a cohort sampled during active COVID-19. The V gene is TRBV7-9, the J gene TRBJ2-5; 7 nucleotides line up with TRBD2. CDR3 coding DNA: TGTGCCAGCAGCACCGACGGGGGGCAAGAGACCCAGTACTTC. This gives the protein CASSTDGGQETQYF.